The 30 T cell receptor beta chains presented below share a single source sample, sequenced in a study of long-term antiretroviral therapy in people with HIV. At survey level, the immunoSEQ assay was run in its v3.0 version. Produced via immunoSEQ multiplex PCR; TCRdb's table is partial and in-frame only. The sample lists 19,000 or so clones, about 80% seen once, with roughly 10% in the top ten. The sample in question was unsorted PBMCs, obtained 0.3 years before starting antiretroviral therapy. These receptors all stem from a man over 45 with HIV.

The chain couples TRBV7-2 to TRBJ2-5; D not resolved. V lost 5 bases and J lost 7, with 17 bases in between. Germline lookup yields CDR1 SGHTA and CDR2 FQGNSA. The CDR3 runs to 14 residues. CDR3 sequence reads: CASSEGIGEGTQYF. The DNA for the CDR3 is TGTGCCAGCAGCGAAGGGATTGGAGAAGGGACCCAGTACTTC.

The chain is built from TRBV28 and TRBJ2-2; no clear D gene. The germline V gene encodes CDR1 MDHEN and CDR2 SYDVKM. V dropped 7 bases and J dropped 3 bases, with 9 bases sitting between them. This CDR3 is 13 amino acids long. The CDR3 loop reads CASIRGHTGELFF. The CDR3, as DNA: TGTGCCAGCATCCGTGGCCACACCGGGGAGCTGTTTTTT.

By share of the sample, this clone is medium-sized (0.01 to 0.1%). This sequence joins TRBV7-2 and TRBJ1-1; no reliable D call. Per the germline V gene, CDR1 is SGHTA and CDR2 is FQGNSA. The length of the CDR3 is 13 residues. Between the trimmed V and J ends, which lost 4 bases and 5 bases, there was a span of 11 bases. The CDR3 DNA is TGTGCCAGCAGCTCAGGTGGATGGACTGAAGCTTTCTTT. Residues: CASSSGGWTEAFF.

The chain has TRBV14 and TRBJ1-1; TRBD1 is a possible D gene (6 bases). V was shortened by 0 bases and J by 9 bases, with 17 bases between the two germline ends. The CDR3 is 15 residues long. Germline CDR1 is SGHDN and CDR2 is FVKESK. CDR3 DNA sequence: TGTGCCAGCAGCCAAGATCACGGGGGCTTTCTTCAAGCTTTCTTT. As protein: CASSQDHGGFLQAFF.

V and J are TRBV10-3 and TRBJ1-1; 8 bases map to TRBD1. The germline V gene has CDR1 ENHRY and CDR2 SYGVKD. The CDR3 consists of 14 residues. J was trimmed by 1 base and V by 5 bases; bases with no gene match: 3. CDR3 coding DNA: TGTGCCATCAGTTTGACAGGGGAGAACACTGAAGCTTTCTTT. Protein product: CAISLTGENTEAFF.

The chain recombines TRBV10-2 with TRBJ2-7, with 9 positions matching TRBD2. The CDR3 has 14 residues. After removal of 6 bases from V and 5 bases from J, the junction contained 8 bases not matched to a gene. Germline-derived CDR1 and CDR2 are WSHSY and SAAADI. This CDR3 is CASSDSGSKDEQYF. CDR3 sequence (DNA): TGCGCCAGCAGCGATAGCGGGAGTAAGGACGAGCAGTACTTC.

V gene TRBV30 combines with J gene TRBJ2-5, with 9 bases identical to TRBD2. Unmatched junction bases numbered 10, after V lost 2 bases and J lost 0 bases. There are 17 residues in the CDR3. Germline lookup yields CDR1 GTSNPN and CDR2 SVGIG (reference sequence). CDR3 DNA sequence: TGTGCCTGGAGTACGAGGCTAGCGGGAAAGAACCAAGAGACCCAGTACTTC. Translation: CAWSTRLAGKNQETQYF.

This clone was observed once. V gene TRBV27 combines with J gene TRBJ2-3; D is uncertain. The CDR3 spans 13 residues. Trimming left V 4 bases short and J 6 bases short, with 11 bases between. Germline values: CDR1 MNHEY, CDR2 SMNVEV (reference sequence). The CDR3 DNA sequence: TGTGCCAGCAGTTCGGTCAGAGACGATACGCAGTATTTT. It encodes CASSSVRDDTQYF.

V gene TRBV27 combines with J gene TRBJ2-6; no clear D gene. The V and J ends lost 2 bases and 0 bases respectively, with 5 bases between them. CDR3 length: 15 residues. Per the germline V gene, CDR1 is MNHEY and CDR2 is SMNVEV (reference sequence). CDR3 nucleotide sequence: TGTGCCAGCAGTTTAGTTGGCTCTGGGGCCAACGTCCTGACTTTC. It is translated as CASSLVGSGANVLTF.

The chain combines TRBV7-8 with TRBJ2-7, with 11 bases that match TRBD1. Germline loops: CDR1 SGHVS, CDR2 FQNEAQ. The CDR3 runs 15 residues. V lost 4 bases, J lost 2 bases, and 4 bases stayed unmatched. Written as DNA, the CDR3 is TGTGCCAGCAGCTGGACAGGGGGCACGACCTACGAGCAGTACTTC. Amino acid sequence: CASSWTGGTTYEQYF.

V usage is TRBV6-6 and J usage is TRBJ2-7; D is unclear. The CDR3 length is 12 residues. The V end was cut by 0 bases, the J end by 4 bases, with 4 bases between. In germline, CDR1 is MNHNY, CDR2 SVGAGI (reference sequence). The CDR3 DNA reads as TGTGCCAGCAGTTACTCGTGGTACGAGCAGTACTTC. Amino acids: CASSYSWYEQYF.

The chain couples TRBV28 to TRBJ2-5; 7 bases are a match to TRBD1. V lost 8 bases to trimming and J lost 7 bases; unmatched junction nucleotides: 13. Germline V lookup: CDR1 MDHEN, CDR2 SYDVKM. The CDR3 has 14 amino acids. The CDR3 reads CASVRQGEMGTQYF. CDR3 coding DNA: TGTGCCAGCGTTAGACAGGGTGAAATGGGGACCCAGTACTTC.

The rearrangement uses TRBV11-2 and TRBJ1-1, with D hard to call. From germline, CDR1 is SGHAT and CDR2 FQNNGV. The CDR3 runs to 15 residues. Trimming cost V 2 bases and J 0 bases, with 10 bases left between them. CDR3 sequence reads: CASSLSLVMNTEAFF. CDR3 sequence (DNA): TGTGCCAGCAGCTTAAGTTTGGTGATGAACACTGAAGCTTTCTTT. Combining the CDR3 with reference TRBV11-2 and TRBJ1-1 gives the whole variable domain EAGVAQSPRYKIIEKRQSVAFWCNPISGHATLYWYQQILGQGPKLLIQFQNNGVVDDSQLPKDRFSAERLKGVDSTLKIQPAKLEDSAVYLCASSLSLVMNTEAFFGQGTRLTVV.

This clone was seen just once. The chain employs TRBV5-1 and TRBJ2-5, with D possibly TRBD2 on 6 matching bases. This CDR3 contains 14 residues. CDR1 is SGHRS and CDR2 is YFSETQ in the germline V gene. Trimming took off 1 base at V and 2 bases at J, with 9 bases between the two ends. CDR3 in DNA: TGCGCCAGCAGCTTGTTAGCGGAACAAGAGACCCAGTACTTC. Its protein is CASSLLAEQETQYF.

The chain is built from TRBV29-1 and TRBJ2-1; D remains unclear. CDR1 is SQVTM, CDR2 ANQGSEA, per germline. Trimming took 4 bases from V and 0 from J, leaving 10 bases between them. CDR3 length: 14 residues. CDR3 in DNA: TGCAGCGTTGTCAGGTCGAGCTCCTACAATGAGCAGTTCTTC. This codes for CSVVRSSSYNEQFF.

V is TRBV9 and J is TRBJ2-1; TRBD2 matches at 8 bases. This CDR3 region has 12 residues. Looked up from germline, CDR1 is SGDLS and CDR2 is YYNGEE. With V trimmed by 0 bases and J by 15 bases, 5 bases remained unmatched. The CDR3 reads CASSVDGTSPFF. Written as DNA, the CDR3 is TGTGCCAGCAGCGTAGATGGGACTAGTCCGTTCTTC.

The gene calls are TRBV18 and TRBJ2-7; no reliable D call. Germline V lookup: CDR1 KGHSH, CDR2 LQKENI. The ends were cut back, 1 base at V and 4 bases at J, with 11 bases in the middle. CDR3 size: 14 residues. The CDR3 reads CASSPRGDTYEQYF. CDR3 DNA sequence: TGTGCCAGCTCACCACGCGGCGACACTTACGAGCAGTACTTC.

A few counts support this clone. This chain joins TRBV28 and TRBJ1-1; D gene unclear. V was pared by 8 bases and J by 5 bases, with 12 bases between. This CDR3 has 12 amino acids. Per germline, CDR1 MDHEN and CDR2 SYDVKM. The CDR3 region is CASEMIGTEAFF. CDR3 nucleotide sequence: TGTGCCAGCGAGATGATTGGGACTGAAGCTTTCTTT.

V and J are TRBV5-8 and TRBJ1-5, with D possibly TRBD1 on 5 matching bases. The CDR3 has 14 amino acids. Trimming cost V 1 base and J 6 bases, with 11 bases left between them. CDR1 and CDR2 (germline): SGHTS, YDEGEE. The CDR3 sequence is CASSLIGGGQPQHF. The CDR3, as DNA: TGTGCCAGCAGCTTGATCGGGGGAGGTCAGCCCCAGCATTTT.

The V and J genes are TRBV27 and TRBJ1-2; no firm D call. Germline values: CDR1 MNHEY, CDR2 SMNVEV (reference sequence). The V end was cut by 3 bases, the J end by 3 bases, with 8 bases between. The CDR3 consists of 13 residues. The CDR3 nucleotides are TGTGCCAGCAGTTTGAGAGGGCACTATGGCTACACCTTC. Translation gives CASSLRGHYGYTF.

The chain is built from TRBV7-9 and TRBJ2-5; 10 bases line up with TRBD2. Losses at the gene ends were 4 bases for V and 5 bases for J; bases not matched to a gene: 10. There are 16 residues in the CDR3. Germline V gene lookup returns CDR1 SEHNR and CDR2 FQNEAQ (reference sequence). In nucleotides, the CDR3 is TGTGCCAGCAGCTCTACAGGACTAGCGGACGGCGAGACCCAGTACTTC. Translating gives CASSSTGLADGETQYF.

The rearrangement joins TRBV19 to TRBJ2-1, with 11 bases identical to TRBD1. Germline-derived CDR1 and CDR2 are LNHDA and SQIVND (reference sequence). The CDR3 sequence is 16 residues long. Trimming removed 4 bases from V and 7 bases from J; junction bases left unmatched: 9. CDR3 amino acids: CASSTKGQGAGNEQFF. The DNA for the CDR3 is TGTGCCAGTAGTACGAAAGGACAGGGGGCGGGTAATGAGCAGTTCTTC.

The J gene is TRBJ2-1, the V gene TRBV11-2; D is ambiguous. The length of the CDR3 is 14 residues. V was trimmed by 0 bases and J by 9 bases, leaving 12 bases between them. From germline, CDR1 is SGHAT and CDR2 FQNNGV. CDR3 sequence reads: CASSLDGPEIEQFF. Here the CDR3 DNA reads TGTGCCAGCAGCTTAGACGGACCGGAGATTGAGCAGTTCTTC.

This sequence joins TRBV10-3 and TRBJ1-2, with TRBD1 matching over 10 bases. V lost 3 bases to trimming and J lost 5 bases; unmatched junction nucleotides: 6. CDR3 length: 15 residues. Germline CDR1 and CDR2: ENHRY and SYGVKD. The CDR3 DNA sequence: TGTGCCATCAGTGATCAACGGACAGGGGGTTATGGCTACACCTTC. Translating it yields CAISDQRTGGYGYTF.

The V and J genes are TRBV28 and TRBJ1-6; D is uncertain. V was cut by 6 bases and J by 7 bases, with 13 bases left in between. Germline-derived CDR1 and CDR2 are MDHEN and SYDVKM. The CDR3 contains 14 residues. This CDR3 is CASRGSGSNSPLHF. The CDR3 DNA reads TGTGCCAGCAGGGGCTCGGGCTCCAATTCACCCCTCCACTTT.

This chain links TRBV13 with TRBJ2-7, with D perhaps TRBD2 (5 bases). Germline lookup yields CDR1 PRHDT and CDR2 FYEKMQ (reference sequence). CDR3 length: 13 amino acids. V shed 5 bases and J shed 6 bases, with 14 bases lying between them. CDR3 region: CASSARIRGEQYF. The CDR3, as DNA: TGTGCCAGCAGCGCTAGGATTCGGGGCGAGCAGTACTTC.

The chain uses TRBV9 and TRBJ1-1, with TRBD1 matching 10 bases. The germline gives CDR1 SGDLS, CDR2 YYNGEE. V shed 3 bases, J shed 1 base, and the junction held 6 bases outside the gene matches. This CDR3 region has 16 residues. The CDR3 bases are TGTGCCAGCAGCGCCCCCCGGGACAGGGGGAACACTGAAGCTTTCTTT. Encoded protein: CASSAPRDRGNTEAFF. Using reference TRBV9 and TRBJ1-1 for the parts outside the CDR3, the full variable domain is DSGVTQTPKHLITATGQRVTLRCSPRSGDLSVYWYQQSLDQGLQFLIQYYNGEERAKGNILERFSAQQFPDLHSELNLSSLELGDSALYFCASSAPRDRGNTEAFFGQGTRLTVV.

This clone is medium-sized by share. This chain uses TRBV11-2 with TRBJ1-2; no clear D. Between the trimmed V and J ends, which lost 5 bases and 4 bases, there was a span of 11 bases. The germline V gene encodes CDR1 SGHAT and CDR2 FQNNGV. The CDR3 totals 13 residues. CDR3 in DNA: TGTGCCAGCAGCCCCGGAGGTACCTATGGCTACACCTTC. This sequence encodes CASSPGGTYGYTF.

V gene TRBV6-5 combines with J gene TRBJ1-5; no clear D gene. Per the germline V gene, CDR1 is MNHEY and CDR2 is SVGAGI. This CDR3 comprises 12 residues. V lost 8 bases and J 4 bases, leaving 9 bases between the germline ends. CDR3 in DNA: TGTGCCAGCTCAAGTACAAATCAGCCCCAGCATTTT. Its translation is CASSSTNQPQHF.

This chain connects TRBV9 to TRBJ1-2; 9 positions agree with TRBD1. The CDR3 totals 15 residues. Germline CDR1 SGDLS, CDR2 YYNGEE. V shed 3 bases, J shed 0 bases, and the junction held 3 bases outside the gene matches. CDR3 sequence reads: CASSGDRETNYGYTF. For the CDR3, the DNA is TGTGCCAGCAGCGGGGACAGGGAAACTAACTATGGCTACACCTTC.